Listed here is a single T cell receptor (beta chain). Its antigen is still unknown. No per-base quality is available; no much larger clone lies one base away. This specimen belongs to a study of T-cell reconstitution after alpha-beta-depleted transplantation in children (dated by TCRdb to the mid-2010s). In the study overall: The study quantitatively tracked T-cell immune reconstitution after TCRalphabeta/CD19-depleted allogeneic hematopoietic cell transplantation in children using TCR repertoire profiling.

Trimming costs V 0 bases and J 0 bases, and their ends lie 7 bases apart. The CDR3 runs 15 amino acids, cysteine and phenylalanine included. The read is trimmed to its CDR3 DNA, 45 bases read in frame from base 1. From a lookup of the germline V gene, CDR1 and CDR2 are SGHRS and YFSETQ. Receptor libraries were prepared by PCR. Sequenced using an Illumina HiSeq 2500. Molecular barcoding was employed in the preparation of TCR libraries, with unique molecular identifiers being used to normalize TCRbeta repertoire quantification. In-frame beta chains were kept once TCRdb had trimmed the public reads at Q25 with fastp and called clones with MiXCR. Entries that share a CDR3 protein sequence are merged under the most common genes and DNA. Recorded for this sample are around 200,000 distinct CDR3 sequences; about 6.3% of them occurred a single time. The ten most abundant clones make up 3% to 3.5% of the sample.

The chain employs TRBV5-1 and TRBJ1-5; the D segment could be TRBD1, given 5 matching bases. The sequences come from PBMCs from the stem cell graft donor, collected from the stem cell graft. This clonotype was sampled from a human donor who donated a stem cell graft to a child with Wiskott-Aldrich syndrome. The DNA sequence follows: TGCGCCAGCAGCTTGGACAGGAGTAGCAATCAGCCCCAGCATTTT. The resulting protein is CASSLDRSSNQPQHF.